The 21 T cell receptor beta chains below were found in one sample sequenced in a study of chemoradiotherapy in HPV16-positive cancers (dated by TCRdb to between 2020 and 2023). To prepare the library, the immunoSEQ multiplex PCR assay was applied. TCRdb took over this immuneACCESS table, retaining in-frame rearrangements with V and J assigned. Such tables are incomplete; in checked studies, under half of the missing clones stem from an unresolved V gene, and the remainder is unexplained. This sample lists around 6,600 clones; under 80% were detected once. The top ten clones comprise about 15% of the sample. Sampling was conducted from a patient who underwent chemoradiotherapy. The receptors derive from a human donor with HPV-associated anogenital cancer.

This chain connects TRBV7-9 to TRBJ1-2; 10 bases align to TRBD1. V lost 6 bases, J lost 7 bases, and 5 bases stayed unmatched. This CDR3 region has 13 residues. Germline-derived CDR1 and CDR2 are SEHNR and FQNEAQ (reference sequence). CDR3 residues: CASSRGTGAGYTF. For the CDR3, the DNA is TGTGCCAGCAGTAGGGGGACAGGGGCTGGCTACACCTTC.

This clone was counted a few times. This chain links TRBV9 with TRBJ1-6; D is possibly TRBD1 (6 bases). This CDR3 has 14 amino acids. The V end was cut by 3 bases, the J end by 8 bases, with 12 bases between. Germline V gives CDR1 SGDLS, CDR2 YYNGEE. CDR3 coding DNA: TGTGCCAGCAGCGCAGGAGGACAGTATTCACCCCTCCACTTT. Encoded protein: CASSAGGQYSPLHF.

This clone appeared once. The chain recombines TRBV19 with TRBJ1-1; 8 bases agree with TRBD1. The CDR3 length is 18 residues. After removal of 3 bases from V and 0 bases from J, the junction contained 12 bases not matched to a gene. In germline, CDR1 is LNHDA, CDR2 SQIVND (reference sequence). This chain's CDR3 is CASSIADRANPMNTEAFF. The CDR3 coding sequence is TGTGCCAGTAGTATCGCGGACAGGGCCAACCCCATGAACACTGAAGCTTTCTTT.

The chain recombines TRBV13 with TRBJ2-3; a possible D gene is TRBD2 (6 bases). The CDR3 loop spans 15 amino acids. Germline V gene data show CDR1 as PRHDT and CDR2 as FYEKMQ (reference sequence). The V end was cut by 5 bases, the J end by 1 base, with 13 bases between. Here the CDR3 DNA reads TGTGCCAGCAGCGCCCGGGGGTTGGGCACAGATACGCAGTATTTT. Translation: CASSARGLGTDTQYF.

The chain links TRBV2 to TRBJ1-1; D unclear. Germline CDR1 reads SNHLY; CDR2 reads FYNNEI. CDR3 length: 11 amino acids. V lost 2 bases and J 11 bases, leaving 9 bases between the germline ends. The CDR3 DNA follows: TGTGCCAGCAGTGAATTCCTCCGCGCTTTCTTT. This translates into CASSEFLRAFF. The whole variable domain, remainder taken from reference TRBV2 and TRBJ1-1, is EPEVTQTPSHQVTQMGQEVILRCVPISNHLYFYWYRQILGQKVEFLVSFYNNEISEKSEIFDDQFSVERPDGSNFTLKIRSTKLEDSAMYFCASSEFLRAFFGQGTRLTVV.

The chain combines TRBV9 with TRBJ1-2; 8 nucleotides agree with TRBD1. CDR1 and CDR2 from the germline V gene are SGDLS and YYNGEE. J gave up 8 bases and V 3 bases, and 12 bases lay outside the gene matches. CDR3 size: 15 residues. CDR3: CASSEYLGQGEGYTF. The CDR3 bases are TGTGCCAGCAGCGAGTACTTAGGACAGGGAGAAGGCTACACCTTC.

The gene calls are TRBV7-9 and TRBJ1-3; TRBD1 aligns across 10 bases. Per germline, CDR1 SEHNR and CDR2 FQNEAQ (reference sequence). Losses at the gene ends were 6 bases for V and 3 bases for J; bases not matched to a gene: 8. This CDR3 region has 16 residues. This CDR3 reads CASRTRTGGNGNTIYF. Written as DNA, the CDR3 is TGTGCCAGCAGGACTCGGACAGGGGGAAATGGAAACACCATATATTTT.

This clone occurred a few times. V usage is TRBV5-1 and J usage is TRBJ2-6; weak D call: TRBD1 (5 bases). CDR1 and CDR2 (germline): SGHRS, YFSETQ. Trimming removed 1 base from V and 2 bases from J, with 7 bases in between. The CDR3 loop spans 15 amino acids. In DNA, the CDR3 is TGCGCCAGCAGCTTGCAGGGCACTGGGGCCAACGTCCTGACTTTC. Translating it yields CASSLQGTGANVLTF.

V usage is TRBV28 and J usage is TRBJ2-3; possibly TRBD2 for D (6 bases). The CDR3 totals 15 residues. Trimming cost V 2 bases and J 5 bases, with 14 bases left between them. Germline V gene data show CDR1 as MDHEN and CDR2 as SYDVKM. CDR3 DNA: TGTGCCAGCAGTTTAGCGAGCGGGTCGGGAGATACGCAGTATTTT. Translated, it gives CASSLASGSGDTQYF.

The chain joins TRBV4-2 to TRBJ2-2; D is unclear. From germline, CDR1 is LGHNA and CDR2 YNFKEQ. V dropped 5 bases and J dropped 0 bases, with 7 bases sitting between them. This CDR3 spans 14 amino acids. CDR3 nucleotides: TGTGCCAGCAGCTTTACCGCGAACACCGGGGAGCTGTTTTTT. Residues: CASSFTANTGELFF.

The V gene is TRBV7-9, the J gene TRBJ1-2; no clear D gene. Trimming took off 5 bases at V and 5 bases at J, with 9 bases between the two ends. From germline, CDR1 is SEHNR and CDR2 FQNEAQ (reference sequence). The CDR3 length is 12 residues. The CDR3 loop reads CASSLGEYGYTF. CDR3 bases: TGTGCCAGCAGCCTCGGGGAGTATGGCTACACCTTC.

The chain joins TRBV7-3 to TRBJ2-7, with D perhaps matching TRBD1 (6 bases). The V end was cut by 5 bases, the J end by 6 bases, with 14 bases between. Germline CDR1 and CDR2: SGHTA and FQGTGA. The CDR3 has 13 amino acids. CDR3 residues: CASSAGYRAEQYF. The CDR3 nucleotides are TGTGCCAGCAGCGCTGGGTACAGGGCCGAGCAGTACTTC.

This clone was counted once. This sequence joins TRBV16 and TRBJ2-3, with 11 positions matching TRBD2. V dropped 4 bases and J dropped 1; count of bases not matched to a gene: 7. Germline-derived CDR1 and CDR2 are KGHSY and FQNENV. The CDR3 runs 17 residues. In DNA, the CDR3 is TGTGCCAGCAGCCTAAGGGGACTAGCGGCCCGCACAGATACGCAGTATTTT. It encodes CASSLRGLAARTDTQYF.

The rearrangement links TRBV27 to TRBJ2-1; D perhaps matches TRBD1 (5 bases). Trimming took off 1 base at V and 8 bases at J, with 9 bases between the two ends. This CDR3 is 13 amino acids long. Germline-derived CDR1 and CDR2 are MNHEY and SMNVEV (reference sequence). Written as DNA, the CDR3 is TGTGCCAGCAGTTTATGGGGCAAAGATGAGCAGTTCTTC. Translated: CASSLWGKDEQFF.

This chain connects TRBV7-6 to TRBJ1-2, with TRBD1 matching over 9 bases. The CDR3 totals 14 residues. CDR1 SGHVS and CDR2 FNYEAQ come from the germline V gene. With 1 base clipped from V and 4 bases from J, the junction kept 1 base outside the gene matches. CDR3 in DNA: TGTGCCAGCAGCTTAGAGGACAGGGGCTATGGCTACACCTTC. Translation: CASSLEDRGYGYTF.

As concerns this clone: A read error may account for a junction end that differs from germline. The gene calls are TRBV7-7 and TRBJ2-5; TRBD2 matches at 9 bases. CDR3 length: 14 amino acids. The germline gives CDR1 SSHAT, CDR2 FNYEAQ (reference sequence). The CDR3 spells CASSLGLAAETQYF. CDR3 coding DNA: TGTGCTAGCAGCTTGGGACTAGCCGCAGAGACCCAGTACTTC.

The chain recombines TRBV19 with TRBJ2-3, with no clear D. CDR3 length: 14 amino acids. V lost 4 bases and J lost 6, with 14 bases in between. The germline V gene encodes CDR1 LNHDA and CDR2 SQIVND (reference sequence). CDR3 sequence reads: CASSTSNSVDTQYF. The CDR3 nucleotides are TGTGCCAGTAGTACTTCCAATTCGGTGGATACGCAGTATTTT.

The J gene is TRBJ2-1, the V gene TRBV4-1; the D is unclear. V lost 5 bases, J lost 5 bases, and 16 bases lay in between. Looked up from germline, CDR1 is MGHRA and CDR2 is YSYEKL. The CDR3 runs to 15 residues. The DNA for the CDR3 is TGCGCCAGCAGCACCATTTTAGCTCCCAACAATGAGCAGTTCTTC. This encodes CASSTILAPNNEQFF.

In this sample, this clone turned up a few times. V gene TRBV5-4 combines with J gene TRBJ2-5, with D hard to call. Germline CDR1 SGHNT, CDR2 YYREEE (reference sequence). Trimming removed 0 bases from V and 6 bases from J, with 12 bases in between. The CDR3 extends over 14 amino acids. CDR3 sequence (DNA): TGTGCCAGCAGCTTGGTTAGGGAAGGGCAGACCCAGTACTTC. This sequence encodes CASSLVREGQTQYF.

The chain is built from TRBV7-2 and TRBJ1-2, with unresolved D. Looked up from germline, CDR1 is SGHTA and CDR2 is FQGNSA. The ends were cut back, 1 base at V and 5 bases at J, with 5 bases in the middle. The CDR3 spans 12 residues. CDR3 coding DNA: TGTGCCAGCAGCTTAGGAGCTTATGGCTACACCTTC. Amino acids: CASSLGAYGYTF.

A note on this clone: The same CDR3 is also encoded by other DNA sequences in this sample. The genes are TRBV4-2 and TRBJ1-1; D is uncertain. Germline V lookup: CDR1 LGHNA, CDR2 YNFKEQ. This CDR3 contains 13 residues. V lost 4 bases to trimming and J lost 3 bases, with 9 bases between them. This chain's CDR3 is CASSPRQDTEAFF. As DNA, the CDR3 is TGTGCCAGCAGCCCCCGGCAGGACACTGAAGCTTTCTTT.